This paragraph reports one T cell receptor (beta chain). The cohort comprised adults aged 18 to 89 years residing in about two dozen US areas. The data originate from a study of blood T cell repertoires in COVID-19. Profiled with immunoSEQ multiplex PCR; TCRdb holds only in-frame clones, not every one. The sample contains a few hundred thousand clones, 92% of which appear only once. The CDR3 sequence is 17 residues long. Germline CDR1 SGHTA, CDR2 FQGNSA. V was pared by 1 base and J by 1 base, with 5 bases of the junction left unmatched. The sequence came from a woman in her thirties who had recovered from COVID-19. Sample: PBMCs or T cells enriched from blood (not recorded which). The genes are TRBV7-2 and TRBJ2-2, with 8 positions matching TRBD2. The CDR3 sequence is CASSLVGLAGNTGELFF. The CDR3 DNA is TGTGCCAGCAGCTTAGTAGGCCTAGCGGGGAACACCGGGGAGCTGTTTTTT. Based on the CDR3 plus reference TRBV7-2 and TRBJ2-2, the full variable domain is GAGVSQSPSNKVTEKGKDVELRCDPISGHTALYWYRQSLGQGLEFLIYFQGNSAPDKSGLPSDRFSAERTGGSVSTLTIQRTQQEDSAVYLCASSLVGLAGNTGELFFGEGSRLTVL.